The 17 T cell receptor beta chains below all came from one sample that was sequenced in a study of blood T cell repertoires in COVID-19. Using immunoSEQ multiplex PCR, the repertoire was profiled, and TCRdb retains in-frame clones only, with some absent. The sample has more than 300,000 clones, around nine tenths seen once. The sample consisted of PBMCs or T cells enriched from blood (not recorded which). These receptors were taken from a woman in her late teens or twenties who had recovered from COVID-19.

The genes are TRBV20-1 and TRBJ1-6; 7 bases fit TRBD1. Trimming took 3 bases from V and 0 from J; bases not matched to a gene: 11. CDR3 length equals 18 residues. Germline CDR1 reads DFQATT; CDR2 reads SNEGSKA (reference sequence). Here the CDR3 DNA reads TGCAGTGCTAGTCGGGGGCAGACAGGGAACTCCTATAATTCACCCCTCCACTTT. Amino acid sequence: CSASRGQTGNSYNSPLHF.

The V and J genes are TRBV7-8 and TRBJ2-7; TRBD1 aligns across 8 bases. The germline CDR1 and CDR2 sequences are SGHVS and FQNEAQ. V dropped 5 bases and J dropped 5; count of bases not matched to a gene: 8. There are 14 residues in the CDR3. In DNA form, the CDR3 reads TGTGCCAGCAGCACCGAACAGGGGGGCGACGAGCAGTACTTC. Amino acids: CASSTEQGGDEQYF.

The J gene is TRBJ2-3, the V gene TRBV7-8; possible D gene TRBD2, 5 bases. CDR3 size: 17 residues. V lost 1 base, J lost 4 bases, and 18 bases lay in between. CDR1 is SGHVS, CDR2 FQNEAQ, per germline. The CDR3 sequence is CASSLDRGWSIADTQYF. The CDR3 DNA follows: TGTGCCAGCAGCTTAGATCGGGGTTGGAGCATTGCAGATACGCAGTATTTT.

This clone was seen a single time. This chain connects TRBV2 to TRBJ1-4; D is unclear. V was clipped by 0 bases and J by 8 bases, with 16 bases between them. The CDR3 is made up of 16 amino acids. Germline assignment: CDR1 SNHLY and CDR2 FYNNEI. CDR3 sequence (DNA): TGTGCCAGCAGTGAAGCGCGGGTAGCGGGGATGGAAAAACTGTTTTTT. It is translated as CASSEARVAGMEKLFF. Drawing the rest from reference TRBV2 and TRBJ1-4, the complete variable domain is EPEVTQTPSHQVTQMGQEVILRCVPISNHLYFYWYRQILGQKVEFLVSFYNNEISEKSEIFDDQFSVERPDGSNFTLKIRSTKLEDSAMYFCASSEARVAGMEKLFFGSGTQLSVL.

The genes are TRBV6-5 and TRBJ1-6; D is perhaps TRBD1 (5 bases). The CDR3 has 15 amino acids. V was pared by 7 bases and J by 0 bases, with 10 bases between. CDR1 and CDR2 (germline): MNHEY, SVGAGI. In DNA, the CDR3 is TGTGCCAGCACACCAGGGAACTCCTATAATTCACCCCTCCACTTT. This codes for CASTPGNSYNSPLHF.

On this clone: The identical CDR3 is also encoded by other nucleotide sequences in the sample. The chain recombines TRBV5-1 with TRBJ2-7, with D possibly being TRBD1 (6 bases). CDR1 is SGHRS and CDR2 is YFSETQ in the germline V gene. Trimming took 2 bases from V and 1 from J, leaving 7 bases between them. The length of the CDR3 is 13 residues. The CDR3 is CASSLGQSYEQYF. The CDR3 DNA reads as TGCGCCAGCAGCTTAGGACAGTCCTACGAGCAGTACTTC.

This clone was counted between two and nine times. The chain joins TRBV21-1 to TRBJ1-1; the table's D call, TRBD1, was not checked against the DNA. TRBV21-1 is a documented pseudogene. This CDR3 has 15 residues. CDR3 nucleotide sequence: TGTGCCAGCAGCAAAGCGGGGCGGACCAACACTGAAGCTTTCTTT. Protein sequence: CASSKAGRTNTEAFF.

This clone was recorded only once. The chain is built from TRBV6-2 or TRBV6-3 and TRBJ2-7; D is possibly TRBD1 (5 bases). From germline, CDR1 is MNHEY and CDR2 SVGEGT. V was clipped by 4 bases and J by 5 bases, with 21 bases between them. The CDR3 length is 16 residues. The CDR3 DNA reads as TGTGCCAGCAGTTCCGCGTCTGACAGCCCCGCGGACGAGCAGTACTTC. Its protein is CASSSASDSPADEQYF.

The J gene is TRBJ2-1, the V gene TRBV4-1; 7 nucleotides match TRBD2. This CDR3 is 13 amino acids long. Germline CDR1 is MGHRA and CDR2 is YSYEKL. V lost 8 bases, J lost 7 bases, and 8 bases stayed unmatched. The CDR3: CASRRDSGNEQFF. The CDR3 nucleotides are TGCGCCAGCCGTAGGGATAGCGGGAATGAGCAGTTCTTC.

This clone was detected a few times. The CDR3 loop is CASSLRDRGLGQPQHF. In nucleotides, the CDR3 is TGTGCCAGCAGCTTACGGGACAGGGGGCTCGGTCAGCCCCAGCATTTT. This chain uses TRBV7-6 with TRBJ1-5; 12 positions match TRBD1. The CDR3 consists of 16 residues. Germline CDR1 reads SGHVS; CDR2 reads FNYEAQ. The ends lost 2 bases at V and 6 bases at J; junction bases unmatched: 5.

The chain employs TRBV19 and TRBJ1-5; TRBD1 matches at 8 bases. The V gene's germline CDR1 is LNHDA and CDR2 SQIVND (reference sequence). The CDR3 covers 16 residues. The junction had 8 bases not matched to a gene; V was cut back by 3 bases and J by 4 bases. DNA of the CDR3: TGTGCCAGTAGTATCGCGGACAGGGCGGAGAATCAGCCCCAGCATTTT. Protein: CASSIADRAENQPQHF.

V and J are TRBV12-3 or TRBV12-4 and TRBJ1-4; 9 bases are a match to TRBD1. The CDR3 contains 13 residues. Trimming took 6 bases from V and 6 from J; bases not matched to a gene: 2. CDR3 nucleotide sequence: TGTGCCAGCAGGGGGACAGGGTATGAAAAACTGTTTTTT. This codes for CASRGTGYEKLFF.

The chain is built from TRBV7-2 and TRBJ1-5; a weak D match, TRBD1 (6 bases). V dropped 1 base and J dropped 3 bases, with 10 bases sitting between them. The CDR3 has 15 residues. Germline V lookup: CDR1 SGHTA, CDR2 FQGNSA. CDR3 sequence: CASSLGGGPNQPQHF. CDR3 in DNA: TGTGCCAGCAGCTTAGGAGGGGGACCCAATCAGCCCCAGCATTTT.

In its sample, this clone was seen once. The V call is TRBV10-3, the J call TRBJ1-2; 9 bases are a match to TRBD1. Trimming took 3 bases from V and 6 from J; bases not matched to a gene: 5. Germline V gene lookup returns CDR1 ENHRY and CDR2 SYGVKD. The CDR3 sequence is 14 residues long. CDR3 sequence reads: CAISEQGAGDGYTF. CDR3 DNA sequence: TGTGCCATCAGTGAACAGGGGGCCGGGGATGGCTACACCTTC.

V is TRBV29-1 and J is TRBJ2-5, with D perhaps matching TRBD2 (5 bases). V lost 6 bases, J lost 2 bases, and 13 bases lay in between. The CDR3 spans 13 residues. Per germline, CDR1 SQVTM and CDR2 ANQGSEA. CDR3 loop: CSVALRVQETQYF. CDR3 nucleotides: TGCAGCGTGGCTTTGCGGGTTCAAGAGACCCAGTACTTC.

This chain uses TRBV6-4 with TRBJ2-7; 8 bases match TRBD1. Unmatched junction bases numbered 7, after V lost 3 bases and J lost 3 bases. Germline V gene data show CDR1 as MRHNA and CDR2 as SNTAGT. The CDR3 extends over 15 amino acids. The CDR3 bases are TGTGCCAGCAGTGAAGGGCAGGGGGCTAACTACGAGCAGTACTTC. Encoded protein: CASSEGQGANYEQYF.

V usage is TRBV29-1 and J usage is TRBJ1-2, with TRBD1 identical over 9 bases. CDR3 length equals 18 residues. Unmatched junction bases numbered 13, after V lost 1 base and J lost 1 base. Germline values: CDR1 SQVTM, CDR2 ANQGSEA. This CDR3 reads CSVEGVRGQGKLNYGYTF. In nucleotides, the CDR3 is TGCAGCGTTGAAGGTGTTAGGGGACAGGGCAAGCTTAACTATGGCTACACCTTC.